The 9 T cell receptor beta chains presented below share a single source sample, sequenced in a study of T cells in Graves' hyperthyroidism and ophthalmopathy. Template material for amplifying TCR beta CDR3 regions consisted of RNA transcripts. The study used the HTBI primer set for a first-round RT-PCR of the TCR CDR3. TCRdb ran MiXCR on the multiplex PCR reads and lists one entry per CDR3 protein. The table has approximately 600,000 distinct CDR3 sequences, over 11% seen once. The specimen was blood. The receptors derive from a woman in her 30s with Graves' hyperthyroidism that later progressed to Graves' ophthalmopathy.

This clonotype was seen many times. J is TRBJ2-1 and V is TRBV30; TRBD2 matches 10 bases. V lost 0 bases, J lost 1 base, and 3 bases stayed unmatched. Germline V gives CDR1 GTSNPN, CDR2 SVGIG (reference sequence). This CDR3 is built from 16 residues. The CDR3 here is CAWSVGLAVSYNEQFF. CDR3 nucleotides: TGTGCCTGGAGTGTAGGACTAGCGGTATCCTACAATGAGCAGTTCTTC.

V is TRBV19 and J is TRBJ1-2; D call uncertain. Trimming pared 7 bases from V and 4 bases from J, leaving 13 bases between. The germline gives CDR1 LNHDA, CDR2 SQIVND (reference sequence). The CDR3 consists of 13 residues. The CDR3 coding sequence is TGTGCCAGTATCCCTCCCAAAGCCTATGGCTACACCTTC. It yields the protein CASIPPKAYGYTF.

This clonotype was found many times. The chain combines TRBV19 with TRBJ1-3; a weak D match, TRBD1 (5 bases). This CDR3 spans 15 amino acids. From germline, CDR1 is LNHDA and CDR2 SQIVND (reference sequence). The V and J ends lost 5 bases and 5 bases respectively, with 16 bases between them. The CDR3 nucleotides read TGTGCCAGTAGTTCCGCTTCAGGGAGAAGAAACACCATATATTTT. Residues: CASSSASGRRNTIYF.

This clonotype has at least ten counts. The J gene is TRBJ1-5, the V gene TRBV10-2; the D is unclear. Germline assignment: CDR1 WSHSY and CDR2 SAAADI. The CDR3 totals 13 residues. Trimming cost V 6 bases and J 1 base, with 7 bases left between them. Written as DNA, the CDR3 is TGCGCCAGCAGGGTGGGGAGCAATCAGCCCCAGCATTTT. Translating it yields CASRVGSNQPQHF.

This clonotype was seen repeatedly, ten times or more. The chain links TRBV5-1 to TRBJ2-3, with a tentative D call TRBD1 (6 bases). The CDR3 length is 15 residues. Germline V gene data show CDR1 as SGHRS and CDR2 as YFSETQ. The ends were cut back, 0 bases at V and 1 base at J, with 9 bases in the middle. CDR3 nucleotide sequence: TGCGCCAGCAGCTTGGGGGGACACGGCACAGATACGCAGTATTTT. It translates to CASSLGGHGTDTQYF.

At least ten counts were recorded for this clonotype. V usage is TRBV19 and J usage is TRBJ2-5; D uncertain. Trimming removed 7 bases from V and 0 bases from J, with 15 bases in between. Germline V gene data show CDR1 as LNHDA and CDR2 as SQIVND (reference sequence). This CDR3 comprises 15 residues. DNA for the CDR3: TGTGCCAGTAACGGCGGCCCGGAGTACCAAGAGACCCAGTACTTC. Encoded protein: CASNGGPEYQETQYF.

A few counts support this clonotype. CDR3 in amino acids: CASRLEGAGTEAFF. The CDR3 nucleotides are TGCGCCAGCAGGCTTGAAGGGGCAGGGACTGAAGCTTTCTTT. The gene calls are TRBV4-1 and TRBJ1-1; the D gene is possibly TRBD1 (5 bases). The V and J ends lost 6 bases and 5 bases respectively, with 16 bases between them. CDR3 length: 14 residues. Germline values: CDR1 MGHRA, CDR2 YSYEKL.

Turning to this clonotype: A read error is possible here, since a much larger clone lies one base away. V and J are TRBV3-1 and TRBJ2-6, with TRBD1 matching over 9 bases. CDR3 length equals 17 residues. The germline gives CDR1 LGHDT, CDR2 YNNKEL (reference sequence). CDR3: CASSQGQGTSGVNVLTF. The CDR3 DNA reads as TGTGCCAGCAGCCAGGGACAGGGAACCTCTGGGGTCAACGTCCTGACTTTC.

CDR3 nucleotide sequence: TGTGCCAGCTCAGTGACAGGGCAAGCCGAGCAGTACTTC. Protein product: CASSVTGQAEQYF. The chain couples TRBV18 to TRBJ2-7; 7 bases line up with TRBD1. This CDR3 is 13 amino acids long. Germline values: CDR1 KGHSH, CDR2 LQKENI. Trimming took 5 bases from V and 6 from J; bases not matched to a gene: 7.